This T cell receptor beta chain was recovered during a study of cytomegalovirus exposure and HLA in healthy donors. Study context: The Caucasian-associated ancestry cluster contained 81% of the approximately 390 genotyped donors. Study-level findings and limits: The only immune exposure information that was available was CMV serostatus. Across donors, presence/absence analyses took sequencing depth to be roughly uniform.

60 Vbeta and 13 Jbeta primers were used in PCR. Method: immunoSEQ multiplex PCR; TCRdb's copy keeps in-frame clones and lacks some. Of some 150,000 clones listed, around 77% are singletons. With 4 bases removed from V and 3 bases from J, the gap between germline ends came to 13 bases. CDR1 is SNHLY, CDR2 FYNNEI, per germline. This CDR3 has 14 residues. This clone has a handful of counts. What it binds is not known. The donors, nominally healthy at sampling, likely had unrecorded immune exposures. The gene calls are TRBV2 and TRBJ2-7, with D tentatively TRBD1 (5 bases). The source of this sequence is a female donor in good health and CMV-seronegative. The source material was PBMCs. The CDR3 nucleotides read TGTGCCAGCAGTGTTCAGGGCTGGGGCTACGAGCAGTACTTC. This translates into CASSVQGWGYEQYF.